The 7 T cell receptor beta chains listed next were all sequenced from one sample in a study of OX40 agonist ivuxolimab in advanced cancers. Method: immunoSEQ multiplex PCR; TCRdb's copy keeps in-frame clones and lacks some. The sample gives about 61,000 clones, about 90% of which show up once; 23% is in the top ten. The sample here was CD4+ or CD8+ T cells sorted from blood, taken in a trial of the OX40 agonist ivuxolimab. The receptors were gathered from an adult with an advanced solid tumor such as melanoma, head and neck, liver or kidney cancer.

This chain links TRBV27 with TRBJ2-3, with 7 bases identical to TRBD2. Germline CDR1 is MNHEY and CDR2 is SMNVEV (reference sequence). The length of the CDR3 is 15 residues. Losses at the gene ends were 0 bases for V and 4 bases for J; bases not matched to a gene: 4. The CDR3 here is CASSLSIGRADTQYF. Here the CDR3 DNA reads TGTGCCAGCAGTTTATCGATTGGGAGGGCAGATACGCAGTATTTT.

The chain has TRBV11-2 and TRBJ2-5; D uncertain. This CDR3 contains 14 residues. Germline values: CDR1 SGHAT, CDR2 FQNNGV. The V and J ends lost 5 bases and 1 base respectively, with 11 bases between them. The CDR3 loop is CASSRTPAQETQYF. Here the CDR3 DNA reads TGTGCCAGCAGCCGTACCCCCGCCCAAGAGACCCAGTACTTC.

This clone was found once. The chain uses TRBV30 and TRBJ1-1; D is possibly TRBD1 (5 bases). The CDR3 is 15 residues long. Germline assignment: CDR1 GTSNPN and CDR2 SVGIG (reference sequence). Trimming cost V 0 bases and J 0 bases, with 11 bases left between them. The CDR3 is CAWSVSGGMNTEAFF. For the CDR3, the DNA is TGTGCCTGGAGTGTATCCGGGGGGATGAACACTGAAGCTTTCTTT.

This chain uses TRBV27 with TRBJ1-1; D remains unclear. This CDR3 spans 12 amino acids. The germline CDR1 and CDR2 sequences are MNHEY and SMNVEV (reference sequence). Trimming cost V 5 bases and J 1 base, with 5 bases left between them. The CDR3 region is CASSHGNTEAFF. CDR3 nucleotide sequence: TGTGCCAGCAGTCATGGGAACACTGAAGCTTTCTTT.

DNA of the CDR3: TGTGCCAGCAGCCACATAGCGGGGGGACGATACAATGAGCAGTTCTTC. Translation gives CASSHIAGGRYNEQFF. The chain couples TRBV27 to TRBJ2-1; 10 nucleotides agree with TRBD2. Germline V gene lookup returns CDR1 MNHEY and CDR2 SMNVEV (reference sequence). The V and J ends lost 6 bases and 4 bases, in that order; junction bases with no gene match: 9. The length of the CDR3 is 16 residues.

The gene calls are TRBV28 and TRBJ2-7; 10 bases line up with TRBD2. The germline V gene encodes CDR1 MDHEN and CDR2 SYDVKM. Trimming cost V 7 bases and J 5 bases; bases outside gene matches: 8. The length of the CDR3 is 14 residues. CDR3 sequence (DNA): TGTGCCAGCAATCGAGCGGGGGGGAGAAACGAGCAGTACTTC. The encoded protein is CASNRAGGRNEQYF.

This chain joins TRBV15 and TRBJ2-1, with D possibly called TRBD1 or TRBD2 (5 bases each). CDR1 is LNHNV, CDR2 YYDKDF, per germline (reference sequence). The CDR3 sequence is 20 residues long. Trimming left V 5 bases short and J 0 bases short, with 26 bases between. In nucleotides, the CDR3 is TGTGCCACCAGCGGCCATGGGTTGGGGGATCACGCGAGCTCCTACAATGAGCAGTTCTTC. Amino acid sequence: CATSGHGLGDHASSYNEQFF.